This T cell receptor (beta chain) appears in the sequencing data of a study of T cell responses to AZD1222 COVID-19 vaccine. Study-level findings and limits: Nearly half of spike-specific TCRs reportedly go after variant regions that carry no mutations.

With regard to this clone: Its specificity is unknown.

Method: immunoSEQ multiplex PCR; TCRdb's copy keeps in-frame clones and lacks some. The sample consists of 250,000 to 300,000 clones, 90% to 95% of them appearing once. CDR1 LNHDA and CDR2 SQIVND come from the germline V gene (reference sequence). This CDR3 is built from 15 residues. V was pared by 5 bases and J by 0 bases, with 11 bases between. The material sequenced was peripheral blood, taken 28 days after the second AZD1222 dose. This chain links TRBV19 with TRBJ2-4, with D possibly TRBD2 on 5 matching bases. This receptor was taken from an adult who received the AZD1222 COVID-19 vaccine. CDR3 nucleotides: TGTGCCAGTAGTCTTCCGGGATTAGCCAAAAACATTCAGTACTTC. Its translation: CASSLPGLAKNIQYF.